The next 22 T cell receptor beta chains were all read from a single sample in a study of OX40 agonist ivuxolimab in advanced cancers. Libraries came from the immunoSEQ multiplex PCR assay. TCRdb provides this immuneACCESS table in a form limited to in-frame rearrangements. Some clones are lacking; in checked studies, under half of them reflect an unresolved V gene, and why the rest are absent is not known. Present in this sample are about 20,000 clones, about four fifths of which were seen just once. Less than 25% of the sample rests with the top ten. The material was CD4+ or CD8+ T cells sorted from blood, obtained in a trial of the OX40 agonist ivuxolimab. The receptors come from an adult with an advanced solid tumor such as melanoma, head and neck, liver or kidney cancer.

CDR3 region: CASSPYPGLAGAYNEQFF. CDR3 DNA: TGTGCCAGCAGCCCTTATCCGGGACTAGCGGGAGCTTACAATGAGCAGTTCTTC. V is TRBV7-7 and J is TRBJ2-1, with 14 nucleotides matching TRBD2. V lost 5 bases and J lost 4; bases outside the gene matches: 10. The CDR3 has 18 residues. Germline CDR1 is SSHAT and CDR2 is FNYEAQ (reference sequence).

This clone is a singleton in its sample. V and J are TRBV28 and TRBJ1-4, with 8 bases fitting TRBD1. V trimming: 5 bases; J trimming: 4 bases; junction bases outside the gene matches: 12. Germline CDR1 and CDR2: MDHEN and SYDVKM. The CDR3 length is 17 residues. The chain's CDR3 is CASSLPRTGPVNEKLFF. The CDR3 coding sequence is TGTGCCAGCAGTCTCCCGAGGACAGGGCCCGTTAATGAAAAACTGTTTTTT.

The chain recombines TRBV19 with TRBJ2-1; D unresolved. Germline lookup yields CDR1 LNHDA and CDR2 SQIVND (reference sequence). The V end was cut by 4 bases, the J end by 1 base, with 5 bases between. This CDR3 has 13 residues. The CDR3 region is CASSTQSYNEQFF. The CDR3 nucleotides read TGTGCCAGTAGTACTCAATCCTACAATGAGCAGTTCTTC. The entire variable domain, with the rest obtained from reference TRBV19 and TRBJ2-1, is as follows: DGGITQSPKYLFRKEGQNVTLSCEQNLNHDAMYWYRQDPGQGLRLIYYSQIVNDFQKGDIAEGYSVSREKKESFPLTVTSAQKNPTAFYLCASSTQSYNEQFFGPGTRLTVL.

The chain uses TRBV18 and TRBJ1-1; D possibly corresponds to TRBD1 (5 bases). The CDR3 extends over 14 amino acids. Germline V gene data show CDR1 as KGHSH and CDR2 as LQKENI. Trimming removed 2 bases at V and 6 bases at J, with 13 bases between. The CDR3 nucleotides read TGTGCCAGCTCACCAACCGGGGGTTTTGCTGAAGCTTTCTTT. Amino acids: CASSPTGGFAEAFF.

The genes are TRBV6-1 and TRBJ2-7, with 9 bases aligning to TRBD2. Germline lookup yields CDR1 MNHNS and CDR2 SASEGT. V trimming: 4 bases; J trimming: 3 bases; junction bases outside the gene matches: 7. This CDR3 has 15 amino acids. CDR3 nucleotide sequence: TGTGCCAGCAGTGGGACTAGCGAGATTAACTACGAGCAGTACTTC. As protein: CASSGTSEINYEQYF.

The chain is built from TRBV19 and TRBJ2-7; 7 bases fit TRBD1. Looked up from germline, CDR1 is LNHDA and CDR2 is SQIVND (reference sequence). J was trimmed by 2 bases and V by 3 bases; bases with no gene match: 10. CDR3 length: 16 residues. CDR3: CASSMSPGTVAYEQYF. The CDR3 DNA sequence: TGTGCCAGTAGTATGTCGCCCGGGACAGTTGCCTACGAGCAGTACTTC.

Concerning this clone itself: Only one base separates this from a far larger clonotype, so it likely reflects a read error. Other DNA sequences within the sample encode an identical CDR3. The chain has TRBV5-5 and TRBJ1-4; D is undetermined. The length of the CDR3 is 15 residues. V shed 4 bases and J shed 8 bases, with 18 bases lying between them. The germline V gene has CDR1 SGHKS and CDR2 YYEKEE (reference sequence). The CDR3 sequence is CASSQVEVEGEKLFF. The CDR3 region has the DNA TGTGCCAGCAGCCAAGTCGAGGTAGAAGGCGAAAAACTGTTTTTT. The full variable domain, completed using reference TRBV5-5 and TRBJ1-4, is DAGVTQSPTHLIKTRGQQVTLRCSPISGHKSVSWYQQVLGQGPQFIFQYYEKEERGRGNFPDRFSARQFPNYSSELNVNALLLGDSALYLCASSQVEVEGEKLFFGSGTQLSVL.

The chain has TRBV7-9 and TRBJ2-7, with a possible D match to TRBD1 (6 bases). V dropped 5 bases and J dropped 2 bases, with 13 bases sitting between them. This CDR3 spans 14 amino acids. Per germline, CDR1 SEHNR and CDR2 FQNEAQ (reference sequence). CDR3 nucleotides: TGTGCCAGCAGCCCGGGGCAGGGGACCTACGAGCAGTACTTC. Amino acids: CASSPGQGTYEQYF. The whole variable domain, filled in from reference TRBV7-9 and TRBJ2-7, reads DTGVSQNPRHKITKRGQNVTFRCDPISEHNRLYWYRQTLGQGPEFLTYFQNEAQLEKSRLLSDRFSAERPKGSFSTLEIQRTEQGDSAMYLCASSPGQGTYEQYFGPGTRLTVT.

This clone turned up a few times. The J gene is TRBJ2-1, the V gene TRBV19, with D possibly being TRBD2 (5 bases). The length of the CDR3 is 10 residues. Germline values: CDR1 LNHDA, CDR2 SQIVND (reference sequence). V was clipped by 10 bases and J by 9 bases, with 10 bases between them. In nucleotides, the CDR3 is TGTGCCACCGAGGGAAGTGAGCAGTTCTTC. Translation gives CATEGSEQFF. The full variable domain, with the rest looked up from reference TRBV19 and TRBJ2-1, is DGGITQSPKYLFRKEGQNVTLSCEQNLNHDAMYWYRQDPGQGLRLIYYSQIVNDFQKGDIAEGYSVSREKKESFPLTVTSAQKNPTAFYLCATEGSEQFFGPGTRLTVL.

This sequence joins TRBV25-1 and TRBJ2-7; the D call may be TRBD1 or TRBD2 (5 bases each). The CDR3 is made up of 15 amino acids. CDR1 and CDR2 (germline): MGHDK, SYGVNS. Deletions cut 6 bases from V and 2 bases from J, with 17 bases between. The CDR3 spells CASSFTGTETYEQYF. The CDR3, as DNA: TGTGCCAGCAGCTTTACGGGGACCGAGACCTACGAGCAGTACTTC.

This clone was observed a single time. The genes are TRBV11-2 and TRBJ2-7, with no clear D. Germline CDR1 SGHAT, CDR2 FQNNGV. This CDR3 has 18 amino acids. Trimming left V 3 bases short and J 3 bases short, with 24 bases between. CDR3 amino acids: CASSLALNSVGSGYEQYF. CDR3 in DNA: TGTGCCAGCAGCTTGGCGCTCAACAGTGTAGGGTCGGGCTACGAGCAGTACTTC.

By share, this clone ranks as medium-sized. This same CDR3 is encoded by further DNA sequences in the sample. The genes are TRBV15 and TRBJ2-2; unclear D gene. Between the trimmed V and J ends, which lost 0 bases and 3 bases, there was a span of 5 bases. This CDR3 region has 14 residues. The germline gives CDR1 LNHNV, CDR2 YYDKDF (reference sequence). This CDR3 reads CATSRDGDTGELFF. In DNA, the CDR3 is TGTGCCACCAGCAGAGATGGCGACACCGGGGAGCTGTTTTTT.

The chain links TRBV4-1 to TRBJ2-7; D might be TRBD1 or TRBD2, each matching 5 bases. V lost 3 bases to trimming and J lost 0 bases, with 12 bases between them. This CDR3 has 15 amino acids. The V gene's germline CDR1 is MGHRA and CDR2 YSYEKL. In nucleotides, the CDR3 is TGCGCCAGCAGCCATTCGGGGCAAGGCTCCTACGAGCAGTACTTC. Translating gives CASSHSGQGSYEQYF.

The table lists this clone with a few counts. J is TRBJ2-1 and V is TRBV4-1; 11 nucleotides match TRBD2. V trimming: 4 bases; J trimming: 8 bases; junction bases outside the gene matches: 10. This CDR3 is built from 16 residues. The germline CDR1 and CDR2 sequences are MGHRA and YSYEKL. This chain's CDR3 is CASSPTSGSRVYEQFF. In nucleotides, the CDR3 is TGCGCCAGCAGCCCAACTAGCGGGAGTCGCGTTTATGAGCAGTTCTTC.

V and J are TRBV27 and TRBJ1-2; D might be TRBD1 (6 bases). This CDR3 contains 14 residues. The V and J ends lost 2 bases and 4 bases respectively, with 11 bases between them. The V gene's germline CDR1 is MNHEY and CDR2 SMNVEV (reference sequence). The chain's CDR3 is CASSLQGNIYGYTF. The CDR3 region has the DNA TGTGCCAGCAGTTTACAGGGGAATATCTATGGCTACACCTTC.

This clone was counted between two and nine times. CDR3 nucleotide sequence: TGCGCCAGCAGCCTATCCGTAGAGTCGAACACCGGGGAGCTGTTTTTT. Protein sequence: CASSLSVESNTGELFF. The chain couples TRBV5-1 to TRBJ2-2; D is undetermined. Trimming pared 4 bases from V and 0 bases from J, leaving 13 bases between. Germline V gives CDR1 SGHRS, CDR2 YFSETQ. The CDR3 totals 16 residues.

The chain is built from TRBV28 and TRBJ2-7, with TRBD1 matching over 8 bases. The CDR3 extends over 16 amino acids. CDR1 is MDHEN, CDR2 SYDVKM, per germline. Trimming cost V 4 bases and J 6 bases; bases outside gene matches: 14. CDR3 DNA: TGTGCCAGCAGTTCCTCCCTTTCAGGGGGCGTACTCGAGCAGTACTTC. It translates to CASSSSLSGGVLEQYF.

V is TRBV27 and J is TRBJ2-5; D is undetermined. Per germline, CDR1 MNHEY and CDR2 SMNVEV (reference sequence). V dropped 3 bases and J dropped 5 bases, with 10 bases sitting between them. The CDR3 covers 13 residues. The DNA of the CDR3 is TGTGCCAGCAGTTTTCACTCTTTGGAGACCCAGTACTTC. Translating it yields CASSFHSLETQYF.

This chain uses TRBV6-5 with TRBJ1-2; D possibly corresponds to TRBD1 (5 bases). This CDR3 region has 15 residues. Germline loops: CDR1 MNHEY, CDR2 SVGAGI. V dropped 0 bases and J dropped 7 bases, with 15 bases sitting between them. CDR3 protein: CASSYSESGPVGYTF. As DNA, the CDR3 is TGTGCCAGCAGTTACTCAGAGTCGGGGCCAGTTGGCTACACCTTC.

This chain joins TRBV19 and TRBJ2-3, with D perhaps given as TRBD1 or TRBD2 (5 bases each). The CDR3 is 15 amino acids. V gave up 4 bases and J gave up 0 bases, with 11 bases separating them. Germline V gives CDR1 LNHDA, CDR2 SQIVND (reference sequence). This CDR3 reads CASSTGTFSTDTQYF. The CDR3 coding sequence is TGTGCCAGTAGTACAGGGACCTTTAGCACAGATACGCAGTATTTT.

The chain couples TRBV5-1 to TRBJ2-1; no clear D. Trimming took 0 bases from V and 2 from J, leaving 6 bases between them. The CDR3 consists of 14 residues. Germline V gives CDR1 SGHRS, CDR2 YFSETQ. CDR3 in DNA: TGCGCCAGCAGCTTGGAGCAGACCTACAATGAGCAGTTCTTC. Translating gives CASSLEQTYNEQFF.

The V and J genes are TRBV4-3 and TRBJ1-5; maybe TRBD1 (5 bases). CDR3 length: 16 residues. The V and J ends lost 5 bases and 4 bases respectively, with 18 bases between them. Germline V gives CDR1 LGHNA, CDR2 YSLEER. This CDR3 reads CASSIQLGTANQPQHF. DNA for the CDR3: TGCGCCAGCAGCATACAACTGGGGACCGCTAATCAGCCCCAGCATTTT.